These 12 T cell receptor beta chains share one sample of origin, sequenced in a study of T-cell reconstitution after alpha-beta-depleted transplantation in children. Molecular barcoding with unique molecular identifiers was used for the TCRbeta library. One entry per CDR3 protein, called by TCRdb with MiXCR from the PCR reads. The table has roughly 670,000 distinct CDR3 sequences, about an eighth seen once. The sample in question was PBMCs, obtained before TCRalphabeta/CD19-depleted stem cell transplant. The receptors shown here come from a girl aged 2-10 years with congenital amegakaryocytic thrombocytopenia, due to receive a stem cell transplant.

In its sample, this clonotype was seen many times. The V gene is TRBV20-1, the J gene TRBJ2-1, with 9 bases lining up with TRBD2. Germline lookup yields CDR1 DFQATT and CDR2 SNEGSKA (reference sequence). J lost 2 bases, V lost 7 bases, and 6 bases had no gene match. CDR3 length equals 14 residues. CDR3 DNA sequence: TGCAGTGGCGGGAGGGCCAGCGCCTACAATGAGCAGTTCTTC. It yields the protein CSGGRASAYNEQFF.

This clonotype was observed a few times. The chain links TRBV5-1 to TRBJ2-7; possible D gene TRBD1, 5 bases. Trimming cost V 5 bases and J 3 bases, with 30 bases left between them. The CDR3 loop spans 19 amino acids. Germline V lookup: CDR1 SGHRS, CDR2 YFSETQ. The CDR3 protein is CASSYWSGAGRLNSYEQYF. CDR3 sequence (DNA): TGCGCCAGCAGTTATTGGTCTGGGGCAGGGCGTCTGAACAGCTACGAGCAGTACTTC.

In this sample, this clonotype turned up many times. This rearrangement joins TRBV29-1 to TRBJ2-2; D unclear. V was shortened by 7 bases and J by 6 bases, with 6 bases between the two germline ends. The germline gives CDR1 SQVTM, CDR2 ANQGSEA. This CDR3 is built from 10 residues. The CDR3 protein is CSASAGELFF. CDR3 coding DNA: TGCAGCGCCAGCGCCGGGGAGCTGTTTTTT.

The rearrangement joins TRBV29-1 to TRBJ2-2; tentatively, D is TRBD1 (5 bases). CDR1 and CDR2 from the germline V gene are SQVTM and ANQGSEA. This CDR3 is 13 amino acids long. CDR3 sequence reads: CGASRVSLSGLFF. The CDR3 nucleotides read TGCGGCGCCTCCAGGGTGTCCCTGTCAGGGCTGTTTTTT.

This clonotype appeared many times. The rearrangement joins TRBV29-1 to TRBJ1-4; D is undetermined. CDR1 is SQVTM, CDR2 ANQGSEA, per germline. CDR3 length: 11 residues. Between the trimmed V and J ends, which lost 4 bases and 8 bases, there was a span of 8 bases. The CDR3 region is CSVGGQEKLFF. The CDR3, as DNA: TGCAGCGTTGGGGGTCAGGAAAAACTGTTTTTT.

This clonotype was seen a few times. The chain uses TRBV28 and TRBJ2-7; 8 positions agree with TRBD2. This CDR3 region has 14 residues. V was clipped by 7 bases and J by 0 bases; unmatched bases: 5. Per the germline V gene, CDR1 is MDHEN and CDR2 is SYDVKM. In DNA, the CDR3 is TGTGCCAGCACCACTAGCGGAGCCTCCTACGAGCAGTACTTC. Translation gives CASTTSGASYEQYF.

The chain is built from TRBV29-1 and TRBJ2-1; D not resolved. The germline gives CDR1 SQVTM, CDR2 ANQGSEA. The CDR3 totals 11 residues. V shed 5 bases and J shed 2 bases, with 4 bases lying between them. CDR3 nucleotides: TGCAGCGTTACTACCTACAATGAGCAGTTCTTC. Translating gives CSVTTYNEQFF.

This clonotype has only a few counts. The J gene is TRBJ2-7, the V gene TRBV20-1; 8 nucleotides align to TRBD2. After removal of 1 base from V and 6 bases from J, the junction contained 8 bases not matched to a gene. This CDR3 contains 14 residues. Germline values: CDR1 DFQATT, CDR2 SNEGSKA (reference sequence). The CDR3 region is CSARVKREYLEQYF. CDR3 sequence (DNA): TGCAGTGCTAGAGTCAAGCGGGAGTATCTCGAGCAGTACTTC.

This clonotype was observed many times. The genes are TRBV6-5 and TRBJ2-1, with a tentative D call TRBD1 (6 bases). CDR1 is MNHEY, CDR2 SVGAGI, per germline. The CDR3 loop spans 18 amino acids. V lost 0 bases and J lost 4, with 19 bases in between. CDR3 region: CASSYSSGGEGGYNEQFF. The CDR3 DNA sequence: TGTGCCAGCAGTTACTCGAGTGGGGGCGAAGGAGGTTACAATGAGCAGTTCTTC.

The chain has TRBV20-1 and TRBJ1-2; the D gene is possibly TRBD1 (5 bases). The CDR3 contains 11 residues. CDR1 is DFQATT and CDR2 is SNEGSKA in the germline V gene (reference sequence). Trimming left V 6 bases short and J 6 bases short, with 11 bases between. CDR3 in amino acids: CSAGRGDGYTF. CDR3 coding DNA: TGCAGTGCCGGAAGAGGGGATGGCTACACCTTC.

This clonotype was observed many times. The chain employs TRBV20-1 and TRBJ2-2, with a weak D call TRBD2 (6 bases). Germline CDR1 and CDR2: DFQATT and SNEGSKA (reference sequence). Trimming took off 6 bases at V and 4 bases at J, with 27 bases between the two ends. This CDR3 spans 18 amino acids. CDR3 nucleotides: TGCAGTGCCGAGAGAGCGGGCGGTTTCGTCGCCCCCACCGGGGAGCTGTTTTTT. It yields the protein CSAERAGGFVAPTGELFF.

J is TRBJ1-6 and V is TRBV27; D is possibly TRBD1 (5 bases). The CDR3 consists of 18 residues. Trimming left V 8 bases short and J 0 bases short, with 20 bases between. Germline values: CDR1 MNHEY, CDR2 SMNVEV (reference sequence). CDR3 DNA: TGTGCCAGCCGAAAACCGATGGGGCCCAGCTCCTATAATTCACCCCTCCACTTT. Translating it yields CASRKPMGPSSYNSPLHF.